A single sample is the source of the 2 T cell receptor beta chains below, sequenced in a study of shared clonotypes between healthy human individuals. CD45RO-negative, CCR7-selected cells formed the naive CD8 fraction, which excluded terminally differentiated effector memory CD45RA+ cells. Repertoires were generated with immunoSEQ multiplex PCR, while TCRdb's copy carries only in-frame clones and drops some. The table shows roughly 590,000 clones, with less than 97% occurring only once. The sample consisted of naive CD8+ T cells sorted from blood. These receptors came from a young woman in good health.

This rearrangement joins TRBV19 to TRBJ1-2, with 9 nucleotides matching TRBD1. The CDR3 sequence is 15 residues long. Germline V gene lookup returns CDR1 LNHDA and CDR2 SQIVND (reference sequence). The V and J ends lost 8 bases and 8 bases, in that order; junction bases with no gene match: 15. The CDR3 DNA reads TGTGCCAGTCGAAAGCCTGGACAGGGGTTCGAAGGCTACACCTTC. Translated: CASRKPGQGFEGYTF.

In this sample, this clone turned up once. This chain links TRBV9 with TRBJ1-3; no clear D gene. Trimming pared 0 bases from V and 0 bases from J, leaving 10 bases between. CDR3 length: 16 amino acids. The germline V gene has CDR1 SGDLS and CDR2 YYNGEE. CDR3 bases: TGTGCCAGCAGCGTAGAGATAGCCTTCTCTGGAAACACCATATATTTT. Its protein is CASSVEIAFSGNTIYF.